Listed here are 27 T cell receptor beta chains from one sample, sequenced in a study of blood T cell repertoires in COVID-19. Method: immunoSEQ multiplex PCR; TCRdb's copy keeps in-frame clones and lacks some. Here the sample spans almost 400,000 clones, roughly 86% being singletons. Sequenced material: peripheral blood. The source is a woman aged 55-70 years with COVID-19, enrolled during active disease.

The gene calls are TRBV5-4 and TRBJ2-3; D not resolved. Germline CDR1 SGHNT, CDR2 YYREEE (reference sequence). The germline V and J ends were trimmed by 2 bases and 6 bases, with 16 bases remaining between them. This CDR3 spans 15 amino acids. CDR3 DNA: TGTGCCAGCAGCTTAAACAGTATGCCATCGGATACGCAGTATTTT. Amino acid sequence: CASSLNSMPSDTQYF.

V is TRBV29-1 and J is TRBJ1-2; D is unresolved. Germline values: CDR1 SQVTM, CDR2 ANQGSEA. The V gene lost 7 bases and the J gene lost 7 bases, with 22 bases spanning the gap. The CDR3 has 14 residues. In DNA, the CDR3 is TGCAGCGGTATCGAGGAGGACTTCCCACTTGGCTACACCTTC. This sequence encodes CSGIEEDFPLGYTF. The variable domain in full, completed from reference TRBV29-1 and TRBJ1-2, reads SAVISQKPSRDICQRGTSLTIQCQVDSQVTMMFWYRQQPGQSLTLIATANQGSEATYESGFVIDKFPISRPNLTFSTLTVSNMSPEDSSIYLCSGIEEDFPLGYTFGSGTRLTVV.

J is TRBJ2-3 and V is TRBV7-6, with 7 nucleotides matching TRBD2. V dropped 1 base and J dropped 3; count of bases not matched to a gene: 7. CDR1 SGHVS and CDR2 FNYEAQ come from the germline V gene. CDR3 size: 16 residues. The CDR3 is CASSLVGREGTDTQYF. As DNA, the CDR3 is TGTGCCAGCAGCTTAGTTGGCAGGGAGGGGACAGATACGCAGTATTTT.

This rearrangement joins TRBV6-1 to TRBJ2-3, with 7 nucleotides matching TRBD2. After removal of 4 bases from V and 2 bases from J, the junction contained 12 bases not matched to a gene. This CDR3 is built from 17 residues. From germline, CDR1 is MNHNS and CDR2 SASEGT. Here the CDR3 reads CASSGLLGGGITDTQYF. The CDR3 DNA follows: TGTGCCAGCAGTGGGCTTCTGGGCGGGGGAATCACAGATACGCAGTATTTT.

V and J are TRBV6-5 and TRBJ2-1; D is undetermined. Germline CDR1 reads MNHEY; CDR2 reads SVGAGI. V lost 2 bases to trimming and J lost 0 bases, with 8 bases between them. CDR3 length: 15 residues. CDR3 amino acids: CASSYRDNSYNEQFF. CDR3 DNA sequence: TGTGCCAGCAGTTACCGTGACAACTCCTACAATGAGCAGTTCTTC.

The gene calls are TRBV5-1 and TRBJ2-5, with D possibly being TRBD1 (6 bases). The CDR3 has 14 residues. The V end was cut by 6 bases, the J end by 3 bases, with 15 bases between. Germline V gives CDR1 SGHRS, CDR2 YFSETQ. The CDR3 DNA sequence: TGCGCCAGCACCCGGGACATCGGAAAAGAGACCCAGTACTTC. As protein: CASTRDIGKETQYF. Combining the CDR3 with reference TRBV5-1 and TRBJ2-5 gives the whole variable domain KAGVTQTPRYLIKTRGQQVTLSCSPISGHRSVSWYQQTPGQGLQFLFEYFSETQRNKGNFPGRFSGRQFSNSRSEMNVSTLELGDSALYLCASTRDIGKETQYFGPGTRLLVL.

CDR3 amino acids: CASSLQTKNTEAFF. DNA of the CDR3: TGTGCCAGCAGCCTCCAGACAAAGAACACTGAAGCTTTCTTT. This chain joins TRBV3-1 (or the pseudogene TRBV3-2) and TRBJ1-1; no reliable D call. This CDR3 spans 14 amino acids. Germline V gene sequence: CDR1 LGHDT, CDR2 YNNKEL (reference sequence). The V and J ends lost 4 bases and 1 base respectively, with 10 bases between them.

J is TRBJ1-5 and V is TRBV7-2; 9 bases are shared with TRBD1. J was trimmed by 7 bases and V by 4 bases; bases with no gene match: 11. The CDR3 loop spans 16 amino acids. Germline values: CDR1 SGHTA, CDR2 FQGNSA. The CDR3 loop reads CASSSHTGGAGQPQHF. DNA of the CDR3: TGTGCCAGCAGCTCGCATACAGGGGGCGCTGGACAGCCCCAGCATTTT.

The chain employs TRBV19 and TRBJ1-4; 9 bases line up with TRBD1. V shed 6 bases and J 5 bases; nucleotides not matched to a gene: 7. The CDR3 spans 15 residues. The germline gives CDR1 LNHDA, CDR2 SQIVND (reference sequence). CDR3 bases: TGTGCCAGTAGACACGACGGGACAGGGAATGAAAAACTGTTTTTT. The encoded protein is CASRHDGTGNEKLFF.

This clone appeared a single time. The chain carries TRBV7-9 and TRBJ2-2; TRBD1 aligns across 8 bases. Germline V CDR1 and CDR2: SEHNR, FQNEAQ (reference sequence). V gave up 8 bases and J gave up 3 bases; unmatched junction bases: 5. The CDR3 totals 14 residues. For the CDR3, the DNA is TGTGCCAGCCCGGCAGGGGGCGACACCGGGGAGCTGTTTTTT. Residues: CASPAGGDTGELFF.

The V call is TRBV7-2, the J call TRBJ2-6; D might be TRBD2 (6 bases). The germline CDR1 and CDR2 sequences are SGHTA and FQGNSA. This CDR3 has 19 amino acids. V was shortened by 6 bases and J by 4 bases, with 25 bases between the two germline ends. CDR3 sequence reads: CASRQPAGRVAPGANVLTF. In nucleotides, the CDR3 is TGTGCCAGCAGACAACCCGCGGGGCGAGTTGCGCCCGGGGCCAACGTCCTGACTTTC.

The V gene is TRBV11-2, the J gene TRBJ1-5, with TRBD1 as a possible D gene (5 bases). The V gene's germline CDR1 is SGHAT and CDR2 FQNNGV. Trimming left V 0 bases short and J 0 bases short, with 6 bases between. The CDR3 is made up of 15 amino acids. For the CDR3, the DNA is TGTGCCAGCAGCTTAGATCAGGGTAGCAATCAGCCCCAGCATTTT. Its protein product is CASSLDQGSNQPQHF.

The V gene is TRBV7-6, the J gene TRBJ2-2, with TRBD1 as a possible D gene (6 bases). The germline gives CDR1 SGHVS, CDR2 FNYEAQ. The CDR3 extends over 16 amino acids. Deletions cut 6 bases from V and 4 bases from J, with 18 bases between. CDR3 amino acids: CASSRGMTGFTGELFF. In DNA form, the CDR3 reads TGTGCCAGCAGTCGAGGCATGACAGGATTCACCGGGGAGCTGTTTTTT.

CDR3 sequence: CATRTGNGYTF. The DNA for the CDR3 is TGTGCCACCAGGACAGGGAATGGCTACACCTTC. The gene calls are TRBV28 and TRBJ1-2; 8 bases line up with TRBD1. Germline CDR1 is MDHEN and CDR2 is SYDVKM. V lost 10 bases to trimming and J lost 6 bases; unmatched junction nucleotides: 4. The CDR3 spans 11 residues.

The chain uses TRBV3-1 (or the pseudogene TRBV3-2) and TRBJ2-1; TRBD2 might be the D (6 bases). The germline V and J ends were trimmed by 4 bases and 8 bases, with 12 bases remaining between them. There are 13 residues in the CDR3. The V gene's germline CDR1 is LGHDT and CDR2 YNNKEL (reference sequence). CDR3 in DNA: TGTGCCAGCAGCCTGGGGGGTGGATATGAGCAGTTCTTC. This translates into CASSLGGGYEQFF.

Written as DNA, the CDR3 is TGTGCCAGCAGCCGAGCGAGCGGCTGGACTGGCTACACCTTC. It yields the protein CASSRASGWTGYTF. V gene TRBV14 combines with J gene TRBJ1-2; D is ambiguous. CDR3 length: 14 amino acids. Germline CDR1 is SGHDN and CDR2 is FVKESK. V was shortened by 4 bases and J by 7 bases, with 16 bases between the two germline ends.

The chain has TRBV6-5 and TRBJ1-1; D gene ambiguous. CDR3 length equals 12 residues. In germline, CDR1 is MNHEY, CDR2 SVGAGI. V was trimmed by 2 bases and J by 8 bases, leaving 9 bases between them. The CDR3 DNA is TGTGCCAGCAGTTACGGGCAGACCGAAGCTTTCTTT. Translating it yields CASSYGQTEAFF.

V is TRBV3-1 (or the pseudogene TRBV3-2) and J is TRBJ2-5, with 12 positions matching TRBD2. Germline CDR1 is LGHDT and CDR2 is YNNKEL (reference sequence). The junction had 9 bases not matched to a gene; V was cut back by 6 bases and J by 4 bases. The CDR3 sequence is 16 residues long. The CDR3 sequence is CASRQRLAGGSETQYF. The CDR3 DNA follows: TGTGCCAGCAGGCAAAGGCTAGCGGGGGGGTCAGAGACCCAGTACTTC.

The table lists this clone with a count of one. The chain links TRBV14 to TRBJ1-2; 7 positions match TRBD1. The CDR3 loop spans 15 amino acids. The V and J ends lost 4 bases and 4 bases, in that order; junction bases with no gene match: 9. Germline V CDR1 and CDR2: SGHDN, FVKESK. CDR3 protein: CASSPPGGTAYGYTF. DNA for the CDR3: TGTGCCAGCAGCCCCCCGGGGGGGACAGCCTATGGCTACACCTTC.

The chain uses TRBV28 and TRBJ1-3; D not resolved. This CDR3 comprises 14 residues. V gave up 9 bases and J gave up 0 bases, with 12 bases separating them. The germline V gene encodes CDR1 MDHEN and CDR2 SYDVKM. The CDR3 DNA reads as TGTGCCAGTAGACAAGGCCTCTCTGGAAACACCATATATTTT. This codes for CASRQGLSGNTIYF.

The CDR3 here is CASSVQGADTEAFF. The CDR3 nucleotides are TGTGCCAGCAGCGTACAGGGGGCGGACACTGAAGCTTTCTTT. This sequence joins TRBV7-3 and TRBJ1-1, with TRBD1 identical over 9 bases. This CDR3 has 14 residues. Germline CDR1 SGHTA, CDR2 FQGTGA. Trimming removed 5 bases from V and 3 bases from J; junction bases left unmatched: 4.

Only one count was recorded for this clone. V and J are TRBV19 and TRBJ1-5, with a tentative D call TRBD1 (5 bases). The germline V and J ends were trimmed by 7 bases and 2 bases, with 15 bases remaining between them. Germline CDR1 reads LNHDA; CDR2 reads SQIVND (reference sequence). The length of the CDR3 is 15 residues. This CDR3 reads CASTLFRDGNQPQHF. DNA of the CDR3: TGTGCCAGTACGTTGTTCAGGGATGGCAATCAGCCCCAGCATTTT.

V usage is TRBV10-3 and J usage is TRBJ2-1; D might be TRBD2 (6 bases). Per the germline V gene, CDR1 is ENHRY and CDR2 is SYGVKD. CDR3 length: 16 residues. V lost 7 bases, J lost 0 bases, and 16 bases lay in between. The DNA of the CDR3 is TGTGCCATCACAAGGGACTGGGGCAGCTCCTACAATGAGCAGTTCTTC. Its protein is CAITRDWGSSYNEQFF.

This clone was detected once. The CDR3 loop reads CASSSSPGQGGNEQFF. Here the CDR3 DNA reads TGTGCCAGCAGCTCCTCCCCCGGACAGGGTGGGAATGAGCAGTTCTTC. This chain joins TRBV9 and TRBJ2-1; 8 bases map to TRBD1. Germline CDR1 and CDR2: SGDLS and YYNGEE. There are 16 residues in the CDR3. Trimming took 4 bases from V and 7 from J; bases not matched to a gene: 13.

CDR3 sequence reads: CASSERDYEQYF. CDR3 nucleotide sequence: TGTGCCAGCAGTGAAAGAGACTACGAGCAGTACTTC. The V call is TRBV2, the J call TRBJ2-7, with D hard to call. The CDR3 has 12 residues. V was trimmed by 2 bases and J by 3 bases, leaving 5 bases between them. Germline V lookup: CDR1 SNHLY, CDR2 FYNNEI.

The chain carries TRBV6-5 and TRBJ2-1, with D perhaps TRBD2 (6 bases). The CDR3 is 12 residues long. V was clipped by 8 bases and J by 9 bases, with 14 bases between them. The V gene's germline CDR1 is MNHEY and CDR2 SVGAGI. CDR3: CASGGLMGEQFF. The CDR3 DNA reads TGTGCCAGCGGGGGACTGATGGGTGAGCAGTTCTTC.

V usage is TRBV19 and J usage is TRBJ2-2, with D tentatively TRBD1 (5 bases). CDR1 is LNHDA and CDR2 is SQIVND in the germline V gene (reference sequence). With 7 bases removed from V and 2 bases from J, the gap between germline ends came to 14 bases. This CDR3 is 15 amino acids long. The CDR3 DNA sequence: TGTGCCAGTACGGACGGCAGGGTAAACACCGGGGAGCTGTTTTTT. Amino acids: CASTDGRVNTGELFF. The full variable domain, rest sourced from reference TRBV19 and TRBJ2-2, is DGGITQSPKYLFRKEGQNVTLSCEQNLNHDAMYWYRQDPGQGLRLIYYSQIVNDFQKGDIAEGYSVSREKKESFPLTVTSAQKNPTAFYLCASTDGRVNTGELFFGEGSRLTVL.